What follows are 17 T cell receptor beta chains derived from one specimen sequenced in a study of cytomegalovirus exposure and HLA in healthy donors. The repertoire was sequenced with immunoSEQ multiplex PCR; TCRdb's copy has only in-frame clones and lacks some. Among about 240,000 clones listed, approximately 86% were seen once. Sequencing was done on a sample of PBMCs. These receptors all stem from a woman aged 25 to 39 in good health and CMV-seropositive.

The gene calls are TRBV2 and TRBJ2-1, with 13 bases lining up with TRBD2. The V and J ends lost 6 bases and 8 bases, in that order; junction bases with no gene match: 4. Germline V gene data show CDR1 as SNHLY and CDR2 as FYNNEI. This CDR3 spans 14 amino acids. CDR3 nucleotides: TGTGCCAGCAGCGGACTAGCGGGAGTAGATGAGCAGTTCTTC. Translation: CASSGLAGVDEQFF.

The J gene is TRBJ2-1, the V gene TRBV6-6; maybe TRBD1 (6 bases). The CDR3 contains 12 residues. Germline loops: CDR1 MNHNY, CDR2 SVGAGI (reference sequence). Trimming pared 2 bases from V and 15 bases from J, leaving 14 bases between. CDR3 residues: CASSYEGQYPFF. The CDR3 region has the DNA TGTGCCAGCAGTTACGAGGGACAATACCCGTTCTTC.

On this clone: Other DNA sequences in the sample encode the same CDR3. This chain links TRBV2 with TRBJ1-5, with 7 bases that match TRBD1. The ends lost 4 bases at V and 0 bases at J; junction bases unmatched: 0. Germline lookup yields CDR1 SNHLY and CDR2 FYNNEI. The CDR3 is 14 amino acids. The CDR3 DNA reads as TGTGCCAGCAGTGGACAGGGTAGCAATCAGCCCCAGCATTTT. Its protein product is CASSGQGSNQPQHF.

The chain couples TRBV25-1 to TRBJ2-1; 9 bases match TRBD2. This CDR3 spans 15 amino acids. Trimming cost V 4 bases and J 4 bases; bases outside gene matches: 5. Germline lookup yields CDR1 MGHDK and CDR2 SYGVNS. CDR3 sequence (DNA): TGTGCCAGCAGTGTTAGCGGGAGATTGTACAATGAGCAGTTCTTC. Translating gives CASSVSGRLYNEQFF.

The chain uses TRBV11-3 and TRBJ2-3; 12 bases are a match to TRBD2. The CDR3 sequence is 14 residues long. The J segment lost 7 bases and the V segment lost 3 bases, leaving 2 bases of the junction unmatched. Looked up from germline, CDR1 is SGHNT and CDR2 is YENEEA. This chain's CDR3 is CASSFGLAGNTQYF. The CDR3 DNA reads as TGTGCCAGCAGCTTTGGACTAGCGGGGAATACGCAGTATTTT.

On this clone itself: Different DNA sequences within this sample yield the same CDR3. CDR3 protein: CASSGQSNQPQHF. The DNA of the CDR3 is TGTGCCAGCAGTGGACAGTCTAATCAGCCCCAGCATTTT. This chain connects TRBV6-1 to TRBJ1-5; D possibly corresponds to TRBD1 (5 bases). Trimming shortened V by 4 bases and J by 4 bases, and 8 bases separated the two germline ends. The V gene's germline CDR1 is MNHNS and CDR2 SASEGT. This CDR3 comprises 13 residues.

The CDR3 here is CASSEGVTYGYTF. In DNA, the CDR3 is TGTGCCAGCAGTGAGGGCGTGACCTATGGCTACACCTTC. The J gene is TRBJ1-2, the V gene TRBV2; no firm D call. Germline CDR1 is SNHLY and CDR2 is FYNNEI. This CDR3 is built from 13 residues. V lost 3 bases, J lost 4 bases, and 9 bases lay in between.

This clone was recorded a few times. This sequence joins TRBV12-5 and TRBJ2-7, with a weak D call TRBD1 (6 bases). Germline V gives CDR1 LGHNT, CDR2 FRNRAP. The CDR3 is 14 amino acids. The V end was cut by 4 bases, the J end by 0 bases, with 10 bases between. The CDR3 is CASGSLTGSYEQYF. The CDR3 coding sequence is TGTGCTAGTGGTTCCCTGACAGGCTCCTACGAGCAGTACTTC.

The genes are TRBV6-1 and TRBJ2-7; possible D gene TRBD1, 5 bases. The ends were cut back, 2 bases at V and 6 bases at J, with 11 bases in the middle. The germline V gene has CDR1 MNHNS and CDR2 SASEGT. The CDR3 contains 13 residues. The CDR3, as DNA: TGTGCCAGCAGTGAAAAAGGGGTCTTCGAGCAGTACTTC. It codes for CASSEKGVFEQYF.

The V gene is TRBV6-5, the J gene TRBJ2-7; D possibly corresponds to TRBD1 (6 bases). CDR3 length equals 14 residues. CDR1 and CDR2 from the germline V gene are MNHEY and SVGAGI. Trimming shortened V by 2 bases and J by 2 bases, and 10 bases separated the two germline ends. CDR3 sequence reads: CASSYGPGAYEQYF. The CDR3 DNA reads TGTGCCAGCAGTTACGGGCCAGGGGCCTACGAGCAGTACTTC.

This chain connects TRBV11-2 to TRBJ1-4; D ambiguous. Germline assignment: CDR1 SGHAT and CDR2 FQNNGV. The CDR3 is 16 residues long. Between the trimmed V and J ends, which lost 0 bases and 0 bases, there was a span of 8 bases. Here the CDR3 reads CASSLDVAATNEKLFF. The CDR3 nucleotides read TGTGCCAGCAGCTTAGATGTGGCGGCAACTAATGAAAAACTGTTTTTT.

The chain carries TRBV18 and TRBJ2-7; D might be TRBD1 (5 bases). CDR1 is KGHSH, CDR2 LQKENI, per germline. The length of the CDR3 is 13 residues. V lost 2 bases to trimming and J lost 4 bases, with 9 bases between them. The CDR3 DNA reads TGTGCCAGCTCACCAGGGGCGGATTACGAGCAGTACTTC. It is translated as CASSPGADYEQYF. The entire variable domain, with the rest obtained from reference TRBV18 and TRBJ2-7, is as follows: NAGVMQNPRHLVRRRGQEARLRCSPMKGHSHVYWYRQLPEEGLKFMVYLQKENIIDESGMPKERFSAEFPKEGPSILRIQQVVRGDSAAYFCASSPGADYEQYFGPGTRLTVT.

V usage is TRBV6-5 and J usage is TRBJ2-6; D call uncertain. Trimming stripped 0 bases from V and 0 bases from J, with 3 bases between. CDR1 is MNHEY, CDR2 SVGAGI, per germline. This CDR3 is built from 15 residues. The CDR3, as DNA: TGTGCCAGCAGTTACTCCCTCTCTGGGGCCAACGTCCTGACTTTC. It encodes CASSYSLSGANVLTF.

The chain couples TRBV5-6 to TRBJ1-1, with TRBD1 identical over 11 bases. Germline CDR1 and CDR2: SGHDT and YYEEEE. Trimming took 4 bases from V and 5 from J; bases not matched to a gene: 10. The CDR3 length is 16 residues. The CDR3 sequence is CASSPGTGGGKTEAFF. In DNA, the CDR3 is TGTGCCAGCAGCCCGGGGACAGGGGGGGGGAAAACTGAAGCTTTCTTT.

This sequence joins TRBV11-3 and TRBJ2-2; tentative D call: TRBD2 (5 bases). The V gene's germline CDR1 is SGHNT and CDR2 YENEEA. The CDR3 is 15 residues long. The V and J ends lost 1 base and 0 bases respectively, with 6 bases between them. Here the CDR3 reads CASSLGTSNTGELFF. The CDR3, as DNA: TGTGCCAGCAGCTTAGGGACTTCGAACACCGGGGAGCTGTTTTTT.

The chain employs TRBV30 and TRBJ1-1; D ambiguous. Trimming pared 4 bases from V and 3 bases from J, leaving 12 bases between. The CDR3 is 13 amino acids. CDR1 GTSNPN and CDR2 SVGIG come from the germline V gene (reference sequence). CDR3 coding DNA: TGTGCCTGGAAAAAACAGACCTACACTGAAGCTTTCTTT. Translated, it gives CAWKKQTYTEAFF.

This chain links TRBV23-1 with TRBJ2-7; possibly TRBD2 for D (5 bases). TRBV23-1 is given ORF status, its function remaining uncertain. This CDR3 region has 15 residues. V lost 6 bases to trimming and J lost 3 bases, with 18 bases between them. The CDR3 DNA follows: TGCGCCAGCAGCCAAAGGCGGGTACCAGGCTACGAGCAGTACTTC. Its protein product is CASSQRRVPGYEQYF.